This T cell receptor (beta chain) was profiled in a study of blood T cell repertoires in COVID-19. V lost 0 bases to trimming and J lost 2 bases, with 10 bases between them. CDR1 is SGHRS and CDR2 is YFSETQ in the germline V gene. This CDR3 region has 15 residues. Measured with immunoSEQ multiplex PCR; TCRdb has only the in-frame clones, and not every one. The table lists under 140,000 clones, roughly 79% of them singletons. Sequenced input: peripheral blood. The sequence derives from a woman aged 80 or over with active or convalescent COVID-19. The gene calls are TRBV5-1 and TRBJ2-3, with D hard to call. CDR3 coding DNA: TGCGCCAGCAGCTTGGGCGCGATATACACAGATACGCAGTATTTT. Translating gives CASSLGAIYTDTQYF. The entire variable domain, with the rest obtained from reference TRBV5-1 and TRBJ2-3, is as follows: KAGVTQTPRYLIKTRGQQVTLSCSPISGHRSVSWYQQTPGQGLQFLFEYFSETQRNKGNFPGRFSGRQFSNSRSEMNVSTLELGDSALYLCASSLGAIYTDTQYFGPGTRLTVL.